This T cell receptor beta chain was sequenced in a study of T cells in Graves' hyperthyroidism and ophthalmopathy (dated by TCRdb to the late 2010s). Some background on the complete study: Peripheral blood samples were taken at the time of initial diagnosis, prior to any treatment. A discovery cohort of roughly 100 patients, about 40 with Graves' ophthalmopathy and 57 with stable Graves' hyperthyroidism, was used to find distinguishing TCR V-J signatures. The 100 discovery patients were randomly split 7:3 into training and test sets. Prospective prediction of ophthalmopathy was tested in an independent validation cohort of fewer than 20 hyperthyroidism patients and 17 patients who later progressed to ophthalmopathy. The paper describes TCR Vbeta CDR3 sequencing of 120 to 150 peripheral blood samples, made up of roughly 40 ophthalmopathy patients, roughly 72 hyperthyroidism patients and about 17 progressor patients. The study also compared thyroid tissue and blood T-cell repertoires from more than 5 Graves' hyperthyroidism patients. After sampling, hyperthyroidism patients received methimazole starting at 30 mg daily, and ophthalmopathy patients received high-dose intravenous methylprednisolone.

A patient counted as having stable Graves' hyperthyroidism if no progression to ophthalmopathy occurred over 18 months of follow-up. Hyperthyroidism patients were newly diagnosed, with disease duration under 2 months, and aged 18 to 65 years. Any patient with an uncontrolled infection, another autoimmune disease, pregnancy or lactation was excluded. Clinical symptoms, serum thyroxine and TRAb, thyroid ultrasound, and orbital computed tomography formed the basis for the diagnoses. Ficoll-Paque density gradient centrifugation was used to isolate PBMCs from about 10 ml of fresh peripheral blood. Total RNA was extracted using Trizol reagent, and RNA quality was assessed on an Agilent 2100 Bioanalyzer. Amplification of TCR beta CDR3 regions was carried out from RNA transcripts. The first round of RT-PCR for the TCR CDR3 was performed with the HTBI primer set and the Qiagen OneStep RT-PCR kit. The libraries were constructed in a second round of multiplex PCR and then size-selected and purified. Sequencing of the libraries was done on an Illumina HiSeq2000 using paired-end 100 bp reads. The original methods were these. SOAPnuke was used to process the raw data, throwing out any read that contained adapters or uncalled bases, had a mean Phred below 15, or lacked an exact constant-primer or identifier match. High-quality paired reads were merged with COPE v1.2.5, and unique nucleotide sequences were defined as clonotypes. Clonotypes were aligned to IMGT TRBV, TRBD and TRBJ reference segments using MiTCR v1.1. Analysis was restricted to V-J combinations with a frequency above 0.0001, which covered roughly 99% of repertoires. A TCS score was defined as the ratio of F50 (clonal expansion) to E x V (chaos), with BLOSUM62-based TCRdist applied between CDR3 peptides within each V-J. Welch's t-statistics and random forest reduced 500 to 550 V-J features to 13, which were used in a naive Bayes classifier (R e1071). TCRdb reworked the public reads: Q25 trimming with fastp, MiXCR clone assembly, productive beta chains retained. All rows with the same CDR3 protein become a single entry with the most common DNA and genes. TCRdb's processing, not the authors', yielded these V and J calls. This sample gives 600,000 to 750,000 distinct CDR3 sequences in total; about 18% of them show up just once. The ten largest clones add up to roughly 16% of the sample.

General conclusions and limits of the study: Most expanded thyroid clonotypes (frequency above 0.001) were also found in blood, which suggests that blood repertoires may mirror thyroid immune responses. In validation, the model predicted progression to ophthalmopathy with around 71% sensitivity and about 73% specificity, a median of about 6 months before onset. A 13 V-J signature model separated ophthalmopathy from stable hyperthyroidism, with approximately 87% sensitivity and just under 84% specificity in cross-validation and 80%/75% in testing. Sample size was not statistically predetermined, and blinding of investigators to group allocation was not performed.

V is clipped by 4 bases and J by 5 bases, and the sequence between their germline boundaries is 12 bases long. There are 13 amino acids in the CDR3, from cysteine to phenylalanine inclusive. The DNA shown is the 39-base CDR3, in frame from base 1. This clonotype came up many times. Its cognate antigen has yet to be identified. The sample holds no much larger clone one base away, and base qualities are not on file. Sequences were obtained from blood. Recombination linked TRBV12-3 or TRBV12-4 to TRBJ2-7; TRBD1 is a weak D gene call, 6 bases matching. The clonotype originates from a man aged 50 to 60 with Graves' hyperthyroidism. The DNA sequence is as follows: TGTGCCAGCAGTTGGGCAGGGGTGGACGAGCAGTACTTC. It is translated as CASSWAGVDEQYF.